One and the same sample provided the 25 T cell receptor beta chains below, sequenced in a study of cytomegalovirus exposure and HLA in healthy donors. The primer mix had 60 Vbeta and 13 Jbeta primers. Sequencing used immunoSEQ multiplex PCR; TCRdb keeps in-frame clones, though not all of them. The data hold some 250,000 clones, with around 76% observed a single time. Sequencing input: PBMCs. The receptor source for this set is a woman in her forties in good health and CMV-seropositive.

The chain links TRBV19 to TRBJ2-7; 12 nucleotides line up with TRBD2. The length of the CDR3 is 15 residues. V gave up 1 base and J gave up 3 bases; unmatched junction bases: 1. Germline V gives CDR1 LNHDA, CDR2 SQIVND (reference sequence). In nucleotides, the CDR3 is TGTGCCAGTAGTATAGGACTAGCGGGAGACTACGAGCAGTACTTC. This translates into CASSIGLAGDYEQYF. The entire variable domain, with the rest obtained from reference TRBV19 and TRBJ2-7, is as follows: DGGITQSPKYLFRKEGQNVTLSCEQNLNHDAMYWYRQDPGQGLRLIYYSQIVNDFQKGDIAEGYSVSREKKESFPLTVTSAQKNPTAFYLCASSIGLAGDYEQYFGPGTRLTVT.

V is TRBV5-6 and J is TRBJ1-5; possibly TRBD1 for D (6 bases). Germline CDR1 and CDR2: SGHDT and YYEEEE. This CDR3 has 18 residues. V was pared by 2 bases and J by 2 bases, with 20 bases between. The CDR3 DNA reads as TGTGCCAGCAGCTTCACCGGGACAACAAGAGGGCGCAATCAGCCCCAGCATTTT. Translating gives CASSFTGTTRGRNQPQHF.

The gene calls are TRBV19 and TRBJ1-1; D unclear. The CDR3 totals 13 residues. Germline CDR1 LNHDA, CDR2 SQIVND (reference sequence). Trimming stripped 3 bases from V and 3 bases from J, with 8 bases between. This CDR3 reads CASSMSVYTEAFF. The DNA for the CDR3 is TGTGCCAGTAGTATGTCGGTGTACACTGAAGCTTTCTTT.

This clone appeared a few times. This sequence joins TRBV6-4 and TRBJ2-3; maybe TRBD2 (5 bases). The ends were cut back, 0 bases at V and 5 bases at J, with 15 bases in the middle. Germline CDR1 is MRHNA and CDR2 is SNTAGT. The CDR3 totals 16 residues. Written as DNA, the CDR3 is TGTGCCAGCAGTGACTCGGGTCGGGGTTCGGGAGATACGCAGTATTTT. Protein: CASSDSGRGSGDTQYF.

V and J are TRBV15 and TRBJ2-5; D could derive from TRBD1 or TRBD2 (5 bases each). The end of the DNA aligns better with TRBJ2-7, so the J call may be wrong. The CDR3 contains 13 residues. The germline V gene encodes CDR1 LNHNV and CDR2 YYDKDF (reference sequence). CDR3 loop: CATSSPGGYEQYF. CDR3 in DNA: TGTGCCACCAGCTCACCTGGGGGCTACGAGCAGTACTTC.

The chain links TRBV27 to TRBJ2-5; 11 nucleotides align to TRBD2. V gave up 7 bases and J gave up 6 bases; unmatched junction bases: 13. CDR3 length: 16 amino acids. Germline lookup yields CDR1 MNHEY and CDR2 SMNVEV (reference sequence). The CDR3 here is CASTDNSGRGGKTQYF. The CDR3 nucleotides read TGTGCCAGCACCGATAATAGCGGGAGGGGCGGGAAGACCCAGTACTTC.

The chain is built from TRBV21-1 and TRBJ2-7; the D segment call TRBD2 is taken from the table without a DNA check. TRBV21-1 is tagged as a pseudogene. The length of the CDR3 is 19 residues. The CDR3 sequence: CASSKEGASGSPPSYEQYF. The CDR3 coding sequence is TGTGCCAGCAGCAAAGAAGGGGCTAGCGGGAGTCCTCCTTCCTACGAGCAGTACTTC.

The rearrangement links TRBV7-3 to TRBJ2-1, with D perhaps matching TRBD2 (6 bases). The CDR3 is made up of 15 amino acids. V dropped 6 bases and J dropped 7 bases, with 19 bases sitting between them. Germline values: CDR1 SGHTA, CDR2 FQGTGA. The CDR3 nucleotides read TGTGCCAGCAGTACCGGCGGGGCCCCGGGAAATGAGCAGTTCTTC. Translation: CASSTGGAPGNEQFF.

The CDR3 sequence is CASGRDSLEAFF. CDR3 bases: TGTGCCAGCGGTCGGGATTCTCTGGAAGCTTTCTTT. V usage is TRBV9 and J usage is TRBJ1-1; no clear D. The CDR3 is 12 residues long. The V and J ends lost 7 bases and 8 bases respectively, with 15 bases between them. Germline loops: CDR1 SGDLS, CDR2 YYNGEE.

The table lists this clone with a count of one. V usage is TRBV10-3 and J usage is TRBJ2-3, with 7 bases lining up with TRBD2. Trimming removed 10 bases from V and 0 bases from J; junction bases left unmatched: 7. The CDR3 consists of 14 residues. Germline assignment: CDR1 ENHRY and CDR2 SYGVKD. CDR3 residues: CATSAGSSTDTQYF. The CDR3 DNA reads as TGTGCCACCTCAGCGGGGAGTAGCACAGATACGCAGTATTTT.

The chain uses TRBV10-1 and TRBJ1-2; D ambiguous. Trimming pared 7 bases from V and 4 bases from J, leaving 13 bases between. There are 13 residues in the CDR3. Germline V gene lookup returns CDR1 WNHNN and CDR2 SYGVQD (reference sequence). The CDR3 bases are TGCGCCAGCACCCCATCGGGTTCCTATGGCTACACCTTC. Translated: CASTPSGSYGYTF.

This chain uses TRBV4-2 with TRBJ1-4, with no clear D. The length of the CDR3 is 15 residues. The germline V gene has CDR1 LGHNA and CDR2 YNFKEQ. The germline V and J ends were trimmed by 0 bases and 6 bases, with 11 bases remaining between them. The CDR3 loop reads CASSQDVRRHEKLFF. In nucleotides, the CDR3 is TGTGCCAGCAGCCAAGATGTCAGGAGGCATGAAAAACTGTTTTTT.

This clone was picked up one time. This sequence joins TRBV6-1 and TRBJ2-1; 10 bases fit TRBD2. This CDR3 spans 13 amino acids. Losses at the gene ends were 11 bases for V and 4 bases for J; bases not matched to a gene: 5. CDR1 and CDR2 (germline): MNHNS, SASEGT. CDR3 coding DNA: TGTGCCGGACGACTAGCGGGTTACAATGAGCAGTTCTTC. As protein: CAGRLAGYNEQFF.

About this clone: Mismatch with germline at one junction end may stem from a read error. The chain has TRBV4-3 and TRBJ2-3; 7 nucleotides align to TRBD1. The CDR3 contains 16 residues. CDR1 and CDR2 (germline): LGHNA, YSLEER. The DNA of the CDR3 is TGCGCCAGCAGCCTCTTGGGGACAGCGAACACAGATACGCGGTATTTT. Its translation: CASSLLGTANTDTRYF.

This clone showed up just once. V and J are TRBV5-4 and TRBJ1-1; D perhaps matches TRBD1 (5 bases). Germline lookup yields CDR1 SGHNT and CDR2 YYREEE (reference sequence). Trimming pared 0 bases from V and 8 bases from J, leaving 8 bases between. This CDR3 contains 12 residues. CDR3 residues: CASSLDSGEAFF. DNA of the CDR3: TGTGCCAGCAGCTTGGATTCAGGGGAAGCTTTCTTT.

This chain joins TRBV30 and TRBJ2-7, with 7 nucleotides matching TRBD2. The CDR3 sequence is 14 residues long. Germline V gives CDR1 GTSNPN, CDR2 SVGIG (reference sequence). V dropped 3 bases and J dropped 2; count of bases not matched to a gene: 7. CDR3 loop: CAWSASAGAYEQYF. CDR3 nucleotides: TGTGCCTGGAGCGCATCTGCGGGGGCCTACGAGCAGTACTTC.

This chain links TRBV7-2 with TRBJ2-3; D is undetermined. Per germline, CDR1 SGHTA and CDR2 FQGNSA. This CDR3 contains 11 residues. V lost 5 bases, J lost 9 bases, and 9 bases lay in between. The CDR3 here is CASSAEFTQYF. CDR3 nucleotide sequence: TGTGCCAGCAGCGCGGAGTTCACGCAGTATTTT.

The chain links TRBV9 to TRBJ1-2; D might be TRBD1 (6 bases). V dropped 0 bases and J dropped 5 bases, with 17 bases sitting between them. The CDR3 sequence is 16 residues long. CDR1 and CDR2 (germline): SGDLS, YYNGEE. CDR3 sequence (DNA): TGTGCCAGCAGCGTAGGGGGATTCCAGGGGTCTTATGGCTACACCTTC. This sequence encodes CASSVGGFQGSYGYTF. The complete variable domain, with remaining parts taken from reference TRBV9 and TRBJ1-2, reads DSGVTQTPKHLITATGQRVTLRCSPRSGDLSVYWYQQSLDQGLQFLIQYYNGEERAKGNILERFSAQQFPDLHSELNLSSLELGDSALYFCASSVGGFQGSYGYTFGSGTRLTVV.

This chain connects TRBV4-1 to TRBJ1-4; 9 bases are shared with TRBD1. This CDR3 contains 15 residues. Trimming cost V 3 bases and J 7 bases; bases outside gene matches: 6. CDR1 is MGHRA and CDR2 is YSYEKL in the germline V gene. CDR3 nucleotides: TGCGCCAGCAGCCAGGTCGGGACAGGGCGTGAAAAACTGTTTTTT. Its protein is CASSQVGTGREKLFF.

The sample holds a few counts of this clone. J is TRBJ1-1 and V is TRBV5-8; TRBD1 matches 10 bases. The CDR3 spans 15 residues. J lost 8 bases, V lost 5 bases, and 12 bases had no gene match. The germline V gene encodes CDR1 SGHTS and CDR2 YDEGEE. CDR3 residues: CASSQPGQGKSEAFF. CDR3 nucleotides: TGTGCCAGCAGTCAGCCGGGACAGGGGAAGTCCGAAGCTTTCTTT.

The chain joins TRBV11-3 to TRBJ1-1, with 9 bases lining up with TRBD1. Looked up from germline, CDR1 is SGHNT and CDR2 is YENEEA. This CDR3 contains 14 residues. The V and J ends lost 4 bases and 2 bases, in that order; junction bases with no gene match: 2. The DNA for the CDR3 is TGTGCCAGCAGCTCTACAGGGGGCAACACTGAAGCTTTCTTT. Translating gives CASSSTGGNTEAFF.

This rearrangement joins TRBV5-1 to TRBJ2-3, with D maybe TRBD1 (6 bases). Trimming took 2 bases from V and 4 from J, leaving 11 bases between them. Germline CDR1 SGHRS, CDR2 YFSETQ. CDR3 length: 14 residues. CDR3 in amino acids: CASSFQGRSDTQYF. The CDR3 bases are TGCGCCAGCAGCTTTCAGGGGAGATCAGATACGCAGTATTTT.

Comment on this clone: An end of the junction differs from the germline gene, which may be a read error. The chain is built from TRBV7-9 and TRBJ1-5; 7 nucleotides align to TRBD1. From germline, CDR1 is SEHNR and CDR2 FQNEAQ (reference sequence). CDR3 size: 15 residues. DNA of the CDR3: TGTTCCAGCAGCTCCGGGGACAGTCGCAATCAGCCCCAGCATTTT. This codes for CSSSSGDSRNQPQHF.

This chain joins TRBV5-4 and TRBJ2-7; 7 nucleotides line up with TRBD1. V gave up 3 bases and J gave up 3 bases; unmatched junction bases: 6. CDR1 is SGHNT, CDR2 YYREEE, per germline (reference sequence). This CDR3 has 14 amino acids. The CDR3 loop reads CASSSRTGDYEQYF. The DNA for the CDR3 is TGTGCCAGCAGCTCTAGGACAGGCGACTACGAGCAGTACTTC.

The CDR3 sequence: CASSPRTGLNTGELFF. The CDR3 DNA sequence: TGCGCCAGCAGCCCGCGGACAGGGCTGAACACCGGGGAGCTGTTTTTT. The gene calls are TRBV4-3 and TRBJ2-2, with TRBD1 identical over 8 bases. With 4 bases clipped from V and 1 base from J, the junction kept 5 bases outside the gene matches. The germline CDR1 and CDR2 sequences are LGHNA and YSLEER. This CDR3 has 16 amino acids.